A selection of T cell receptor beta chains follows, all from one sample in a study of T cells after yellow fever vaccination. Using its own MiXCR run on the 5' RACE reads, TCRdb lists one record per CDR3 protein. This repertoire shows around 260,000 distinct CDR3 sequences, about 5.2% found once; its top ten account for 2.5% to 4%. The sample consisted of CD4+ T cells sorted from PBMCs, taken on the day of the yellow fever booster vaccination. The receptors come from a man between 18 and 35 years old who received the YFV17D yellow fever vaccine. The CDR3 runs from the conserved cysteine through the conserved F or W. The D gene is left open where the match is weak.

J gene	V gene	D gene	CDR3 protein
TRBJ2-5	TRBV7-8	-	CASSLALDHWKETQYF
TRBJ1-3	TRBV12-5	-	CASGGSSGNTIYF
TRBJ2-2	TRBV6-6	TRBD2	CASIGLAGGPNTGELFF
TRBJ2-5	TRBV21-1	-	CASSVEQCSQETQYF
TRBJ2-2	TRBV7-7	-	CASSLVGHTGELFF
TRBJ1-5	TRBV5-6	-	CASSFRPNQPQHF
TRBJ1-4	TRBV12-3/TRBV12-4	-	CASRRQPTNEKLFF
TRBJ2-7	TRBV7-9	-	CASSFLDEQYF
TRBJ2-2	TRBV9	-	CASSVPALVDHGELFF
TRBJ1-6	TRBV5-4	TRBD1	CASSWGTGAYSPLHF
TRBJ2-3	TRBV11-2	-	CASSPVAGAPAQYF
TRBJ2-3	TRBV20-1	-	CSAWRGGKQYF
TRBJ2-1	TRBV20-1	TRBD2	CSAPGGLAGPQEQFF
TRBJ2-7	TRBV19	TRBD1	CASSIDGDSLFLGHEQYF
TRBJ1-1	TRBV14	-	CASSQDRGWSTEAFF
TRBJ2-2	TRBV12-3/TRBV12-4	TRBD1	CASSRGQGSAGELFF
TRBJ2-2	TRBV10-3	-	CAISPRATGELFF
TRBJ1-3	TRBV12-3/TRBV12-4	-	CASSWQGAGNTIYF
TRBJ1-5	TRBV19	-	CASTTWLGGINQPQHF
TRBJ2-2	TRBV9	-	CASSLTGTGELFF
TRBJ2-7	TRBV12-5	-	CASGLAIGTSHYEQYF
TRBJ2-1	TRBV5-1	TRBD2	CASSLTSGVMEQFF
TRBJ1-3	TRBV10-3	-	CAISGQQGSSGNTIYF
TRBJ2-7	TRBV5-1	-	CASSLVGAGEQYF
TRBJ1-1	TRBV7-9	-	CASSGGFNTEAFF
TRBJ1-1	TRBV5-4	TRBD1	CASSQTAGTGVLGAFF
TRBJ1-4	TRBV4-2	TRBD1	CASSQPDRFLEKLFF
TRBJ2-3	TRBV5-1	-	CASSLVEGTQYF
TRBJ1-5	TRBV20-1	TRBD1	CSVTGGGQPQHF
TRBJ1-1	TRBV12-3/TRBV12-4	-	CASRWRFEAFF
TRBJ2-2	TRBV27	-	CASTGRPGELFF
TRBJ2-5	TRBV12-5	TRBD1	CASGLDDRGETQYF
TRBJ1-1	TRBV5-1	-	CASSLSTGTEAFF
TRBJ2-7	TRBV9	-	CASSAPQGFGDEQYF
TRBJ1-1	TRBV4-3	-	CASSQDPRPKLNTEAFF
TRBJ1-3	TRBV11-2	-	CASSLGVQYSGNTIYF
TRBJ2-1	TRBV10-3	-	CAISADNYNEQFF
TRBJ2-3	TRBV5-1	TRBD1	CASSLLGQGWADTQYF
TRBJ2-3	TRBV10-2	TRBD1	CASNGQGPDTQYF
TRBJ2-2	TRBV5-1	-	CASSFTESPNTGELFF
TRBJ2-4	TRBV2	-	CASSEQGGNIQYF
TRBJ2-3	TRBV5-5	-	CASSLAPSRAASTDTQYF
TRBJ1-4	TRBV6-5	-	CASSYRGANEKLFF
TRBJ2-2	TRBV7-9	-	CASTSAWAGELFF
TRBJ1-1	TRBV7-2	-	CASSSRVGEAFF
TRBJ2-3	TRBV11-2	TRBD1	CASSFGTGGRDTQYF